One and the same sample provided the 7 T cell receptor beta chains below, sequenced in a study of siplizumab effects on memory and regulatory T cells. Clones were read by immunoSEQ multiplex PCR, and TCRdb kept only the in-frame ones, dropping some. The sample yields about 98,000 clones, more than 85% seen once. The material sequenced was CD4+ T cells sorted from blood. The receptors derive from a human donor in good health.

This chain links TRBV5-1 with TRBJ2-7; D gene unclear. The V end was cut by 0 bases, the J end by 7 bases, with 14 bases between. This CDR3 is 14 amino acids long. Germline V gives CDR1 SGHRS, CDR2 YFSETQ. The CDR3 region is CASSLDWARAEQYF. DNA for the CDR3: TGCGCCAGCAGCTTGGATTGGGCTCGCGCGGAGCAGTACTTC.

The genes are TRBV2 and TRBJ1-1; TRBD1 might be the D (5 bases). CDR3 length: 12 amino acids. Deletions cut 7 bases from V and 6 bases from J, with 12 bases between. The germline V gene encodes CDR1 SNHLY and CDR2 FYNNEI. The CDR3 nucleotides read TGTGCCAGCACCCGACAGACCGCTGAAGCTTTCTTT. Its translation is CASTRQTAEAFF.

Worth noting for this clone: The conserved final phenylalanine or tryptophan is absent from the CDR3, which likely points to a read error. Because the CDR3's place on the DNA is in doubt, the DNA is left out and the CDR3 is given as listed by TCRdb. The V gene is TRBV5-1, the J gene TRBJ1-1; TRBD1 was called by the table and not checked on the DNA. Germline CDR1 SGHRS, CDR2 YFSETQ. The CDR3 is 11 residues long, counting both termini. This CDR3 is CASSLTDRALL.

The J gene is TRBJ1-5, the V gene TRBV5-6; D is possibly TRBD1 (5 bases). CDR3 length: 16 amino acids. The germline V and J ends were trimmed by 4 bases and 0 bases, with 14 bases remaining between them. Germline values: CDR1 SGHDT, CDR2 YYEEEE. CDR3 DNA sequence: TGTGCCAGCAGCATGGGGACGGACGCTAGCAATCAGCCCCAGCATTTT. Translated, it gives CASSMGTDASNQPQHF.

Here the CDR3 DNA reads TGCGCCAGCATCGGGACAGGGGGTAATGAGCAGTTCTTC. Translating it yields CASIGTGGNEQFF. The J gene is TRBJ2-1, the V gene TRBV5-1; 11 bases fit TRBD1. Germline-derived CDR1 and CDR2 are SGHRS and YFSETQ. This CDR3 region has 13 residues. V gave up 6 bases and J gave up 7 bases; unmatched junction bases: 3. Full variable domain (missing parts from reference TRBV5-1 and TRBJ2-1): KAGVTQTPRYLIKTRGQQVTLSCSPISGHRSVSWYQQTPGQGLQFLFEYFSETQRNKGNFPGRFSGRQFSNSRSEMNVSTLELGDSALYLCASIGTGGNEQFFGPGTRLTVL.

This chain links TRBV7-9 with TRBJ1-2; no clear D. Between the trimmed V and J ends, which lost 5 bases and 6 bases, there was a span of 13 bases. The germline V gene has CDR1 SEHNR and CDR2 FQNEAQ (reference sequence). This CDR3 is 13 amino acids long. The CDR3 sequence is CASSKWSEDGYTF. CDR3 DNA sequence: TGTGCCAGCAGCAAGTGGTCGGAGGATGGCTACACCTTC. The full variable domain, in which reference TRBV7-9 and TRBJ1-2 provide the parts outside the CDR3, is DTGVSQNPRHKITKRGQNVTFRCDPISEHNRLYWYRQTLGQGPEFLTYFQNEAQLEKSRLLSDRFSAERPKGSFSTLEIQRTEQGDSAMYLCASSKWSEDGYTFGSGTRLTVV.

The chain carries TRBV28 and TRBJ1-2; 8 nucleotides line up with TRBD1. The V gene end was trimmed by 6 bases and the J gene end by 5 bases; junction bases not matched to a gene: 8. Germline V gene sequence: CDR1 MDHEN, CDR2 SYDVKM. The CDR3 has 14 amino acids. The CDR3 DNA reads TGTGCCAGCAGACCAGGGGGCGGAAGGTATGGCTACACCTTC. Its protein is CASRPGGGRYGYTF.